This T cell receptor beta chain was recovered during a study of radiotherapy plus CTLA-4 blockade in lung cancer. The protocol was immunoSEQ multiplex PCR, while the TCRdb copy is restricted to in-frame clones and leaves out a portion. The sample contains about 59,000 clones, 82% of which appear only once. The study treated chemo-refractory metastatic non-small-cell lung cancer patients with focal radiation plus ipilimumab CTLA-4 blockade. V was trimmed by 3 bases and J by 5 bases, leaving 5 bases between them. CDR1 is SEHNR, CDR2 FQNEAQ, per germline (reference sequence). The CDR3 runs 13 residues. Whole-study findings and limits: Blood TCR clones of tumor origin expanded after radiotherapy plus ipilimumab. Alongside interferon-beta, early blood T cell clone dynamics were reportedly the best predictor of response.

In this sample, this clone turned up once. Antigen unknown. V gene TRBV7-9 combines with J gene TRBJ1-6; D ambiguous. The sequence came from a human donor with non-small cell lung cancer whose response to radiotherapy plus ipilimumab could not be evaluated. Sequenced material: peripheral blood, taken from a patient treated with radiotherapy plus ipilimumab. The CDR3 loop reads CASSFGDNSPLHF. The CDR3 coding sequence is TGTGCCAGCAGCTTCGGGGATAATTCACCCCTCCACTTT.